This TCR beta chain was documented in a study of shared clonotypes between healthy human individuals. Findings and limits, study-wide: On the whole, naive subsets had larger estimated richness than memory subsets had.

Concerning this clone: Its antigen remains unknown.

CDR1 is MNHEY and CDR2 is SVGAGI in the germline V gene. Trimming at V came to 2 bases and at J to 5 bases, leaving 7 bases not matched to a gene. The CDR3 is 15 amino acids. The naive CD8 subset, CD45RO-negative cells positively selected for CCR7, excluded terminally differentiated effector memory CD45RA+ cells. The repertoire was sequenced with immunoSEQ multiplex PCR; TCRdb's copy has only in-frame clones and lacks some. The sample has roughly 1,800,000 clones; less than 95% are singletons. The sample taken for sequencing was naive CD8+ T cells sorted from blood. The chain couples TRBV6-5 to TRBJ2-5; TRBD1 matches 8 bases. This TCR derives from a young man in good health. The CDR3 reads CASSYGAGDRETQYF. In DNA, the CDR3 is TGTGCCAGCAGTTACGGAGCAGGGGACAGGGAGACCCAGTACTTC.